This entry concerns a single TCR beta chain. The data are from a study of blood T cell repertoires in COVID-19. Overall study context: Both acute and convalescent COVID-19 samples were obtained from the United States, Italy and Spain. T cells, B-cell-depleted T cells, or PBMCs supplied cDNA or gDNA.

The CDR3 extends over 16 amino acids. Germline V gene sequence: CDR1 SGHAT, CDR2 FQNNGV. The V end was cut by 5 bases, the J end by 0 bases, with 11 bases between. Original processing methods: Quantification of nucleated cells was approximated via reference gene primer amplification. The table came from immunoSEQ multiplex PCR; TCRdb's copy has only in-frame clones and leaves some out. That table is the source of V, J and clone size, and D and trimming were worked out from the DNA. The data contain 95,000 to 150,000 clones, 82% of them seen just once; the ten biggest clones take up 4.5%. The specimen was peripheral blood. The TCR was taken from a woman in her 70s with acute or convalescent COVID-19. The chain is built from TRBV11-2 and TRBJ1-6; D is undetermined. The CDR3 DNA follows: TGTGCCAGCAGCGCGCAGGCGAGCTCCTATAATTCACCCCTCCACTTT. This sequence encodes CASSAQASSYNSPLHF.